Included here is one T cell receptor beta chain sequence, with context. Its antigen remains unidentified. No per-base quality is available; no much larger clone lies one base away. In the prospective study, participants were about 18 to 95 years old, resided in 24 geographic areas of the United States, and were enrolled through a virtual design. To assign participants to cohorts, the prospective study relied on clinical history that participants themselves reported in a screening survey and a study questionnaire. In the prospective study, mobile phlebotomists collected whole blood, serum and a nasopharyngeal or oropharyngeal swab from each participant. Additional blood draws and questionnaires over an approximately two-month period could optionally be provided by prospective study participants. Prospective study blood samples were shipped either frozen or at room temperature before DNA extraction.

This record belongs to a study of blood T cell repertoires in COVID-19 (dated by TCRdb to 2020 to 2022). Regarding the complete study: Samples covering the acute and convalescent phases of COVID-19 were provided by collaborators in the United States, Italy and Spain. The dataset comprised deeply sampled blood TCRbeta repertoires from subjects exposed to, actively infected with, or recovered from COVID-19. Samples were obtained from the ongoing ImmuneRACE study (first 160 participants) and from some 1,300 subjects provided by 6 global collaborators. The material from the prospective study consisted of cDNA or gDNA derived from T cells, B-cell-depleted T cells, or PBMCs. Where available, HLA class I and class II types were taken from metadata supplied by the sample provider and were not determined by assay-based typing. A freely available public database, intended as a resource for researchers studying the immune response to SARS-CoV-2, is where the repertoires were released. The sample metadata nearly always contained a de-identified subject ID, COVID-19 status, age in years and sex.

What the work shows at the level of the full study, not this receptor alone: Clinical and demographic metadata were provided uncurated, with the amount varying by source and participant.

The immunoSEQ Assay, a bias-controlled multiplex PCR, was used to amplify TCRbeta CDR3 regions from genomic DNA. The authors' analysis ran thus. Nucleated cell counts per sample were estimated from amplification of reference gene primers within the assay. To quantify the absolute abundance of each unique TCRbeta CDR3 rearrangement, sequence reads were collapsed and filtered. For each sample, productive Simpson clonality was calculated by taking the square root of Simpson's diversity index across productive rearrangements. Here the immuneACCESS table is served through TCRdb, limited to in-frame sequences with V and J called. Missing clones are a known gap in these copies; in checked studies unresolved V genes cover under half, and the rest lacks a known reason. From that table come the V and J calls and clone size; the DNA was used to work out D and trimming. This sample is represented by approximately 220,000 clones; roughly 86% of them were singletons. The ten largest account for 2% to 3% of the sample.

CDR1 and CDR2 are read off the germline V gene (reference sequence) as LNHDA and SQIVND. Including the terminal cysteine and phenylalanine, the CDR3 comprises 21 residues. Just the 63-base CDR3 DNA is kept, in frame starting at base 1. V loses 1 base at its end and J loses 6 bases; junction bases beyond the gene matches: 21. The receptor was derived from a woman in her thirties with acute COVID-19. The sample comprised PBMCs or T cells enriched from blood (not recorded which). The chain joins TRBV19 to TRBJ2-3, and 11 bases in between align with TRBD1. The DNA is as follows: TGTGCCAGTAGTATAGTCTCCAGGACAGGGGGCATCCTCATGGGTACGGATACGCAGTATTTT. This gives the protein CASSIVSRTGGILMGTDTQYF.